This T cell receptor (beta chain) was profiled in a study of CD8 T cells in ankylosing spondylitis. Overall study results and limits: Disease-associated clones were CD8+ and fairly uncommon in peripheral blood. What seemed typical of ankylosing spondylitis blood was a TCR beta motif built from 8 or 9 highly homologous variants.

Germline values: CDR1 SGHRS, CDR2 YFSETQ. CDR3 length: 15 residues. Trimming took 0 bases from V and 0 from J, leaving 7 bases between them. TCRdb fed the 5' RACE reads into MiXCR, producing one record per CDR3 protein. The sample lists around 160,000 distinct CDR3 sequences; approximately 10% were seen once. This clonotype was recorded many times. What it binds is not known. This sequence originates from a male donor with ankylosing spondylitis or in good health (not recorded which). Sequencing used blood, either unsorted or a sorted T cell fraction (not recorded which). J is TRBJ1-3 and V is TRBV5-1, with D unclear. DNA of the CDR3: TGCGCCAGCAGCTTGGATATCGGCTCTGGAAACACCATATATTTT. Its translation: CASSLDIGSGNTIYF.